The present T cell receptor beta chain was sequenced within a study of cytomegalovirus exposure and HLA in healthy donors. This clone has just a few counts. The V gene's germline CDR1 is MNHNY and CDR2 SVGAGI (reference sequence). The CDR3 is made up of 12 amino acids. V dropped 4 bases and J dropped 4 bases, with 6 bases sitting between them. This PCR relied on a set of 60 Vbeta primers and 13 Jbeta primers. Libraries were prepared by immunoSEQ multiplex PCR; TCRdb keeps only in-frame clonotypes and omits some of them. The sample carries 82,000 or so clones, roughly 9.1% recorded once. V and J are TRBV6-6 and TRBJ2-3, with D possibly matching TRBD1 (5 bases). The clonotype comes from a man aged 60 to 69 in good health and CMV-seropositive. The sequenced sample consisted of PBMCs. The CDR3 loop reads CASSWTSDTQYF. CDR3 nucleotides: TGTGCCAGCAGTTGGACATCAGATACGCAGTATTTT.